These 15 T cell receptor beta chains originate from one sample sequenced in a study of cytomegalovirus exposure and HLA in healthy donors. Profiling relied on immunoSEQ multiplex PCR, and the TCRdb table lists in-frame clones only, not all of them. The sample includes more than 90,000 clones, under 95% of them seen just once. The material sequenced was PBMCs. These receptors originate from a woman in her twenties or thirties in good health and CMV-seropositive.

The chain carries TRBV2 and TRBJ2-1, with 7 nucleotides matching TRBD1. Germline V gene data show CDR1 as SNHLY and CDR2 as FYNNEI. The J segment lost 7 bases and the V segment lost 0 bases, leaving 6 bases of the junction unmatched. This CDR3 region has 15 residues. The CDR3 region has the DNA TGTGCCAGCAGTGAAGCGCTTGCGACAGGGAATGAGCAGTTCTTC. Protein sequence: CASSEALATGNEQFF.

The CDR3 protein is CASSLGAGQGARGYTF. As DNA, the CDR3 is TGTGCCAGCAGCTTGGGGGCGGGACAGGGGGCGCGAGGCTACACCTTC. The V and J genes are TRBV5-6 and TRBJ1-2; 12 positions agree with TRBD1. CDR3 size: 16 residues. CDR1 and CDR2 from the germline V gene are SGHDT and YYEEEE. V was pared by 0 bases and J by 8 bases, with 8 bases of the junction left unmatched.

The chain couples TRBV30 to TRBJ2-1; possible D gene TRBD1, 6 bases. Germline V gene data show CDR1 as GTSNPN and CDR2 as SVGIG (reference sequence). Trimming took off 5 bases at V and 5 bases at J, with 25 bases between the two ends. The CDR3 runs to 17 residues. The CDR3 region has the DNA TGTGCCTGGTCCCATGGGACATTACGACGATCCAACAATGAGCAGTTCTTC. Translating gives CAWSHGTLRRSNNEQFF.

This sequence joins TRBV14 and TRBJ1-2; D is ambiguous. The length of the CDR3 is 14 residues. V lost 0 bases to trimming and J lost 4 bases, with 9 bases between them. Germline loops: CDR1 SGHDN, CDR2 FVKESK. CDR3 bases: TGTGCCAGCAGCCAAGAGAGAGGTGGCTATGGCTACACCTTC. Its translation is CASSQERGGYGYTF.

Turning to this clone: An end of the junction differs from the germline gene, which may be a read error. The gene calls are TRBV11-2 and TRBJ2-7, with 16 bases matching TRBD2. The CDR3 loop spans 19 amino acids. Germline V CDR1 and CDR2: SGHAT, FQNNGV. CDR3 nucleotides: TGTGCCAGCAGCGCCATTCGGGGACTAGCGGGAGGGTCCGCCTACGAGCGGTACTTC. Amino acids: CASSAIRGLAGGSAYERYF. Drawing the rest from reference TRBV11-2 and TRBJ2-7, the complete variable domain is EAGVAQSPRYKIIEKRQSVAFWCNPISGHATLYWYQQILGQGPKLLIQFQNNGVVDDSQLPKDRFSAERLKGVDSTLKIQPAKLEDSAVYLCASSAIRGLAGGSAYERYFGPGTRLTVT.

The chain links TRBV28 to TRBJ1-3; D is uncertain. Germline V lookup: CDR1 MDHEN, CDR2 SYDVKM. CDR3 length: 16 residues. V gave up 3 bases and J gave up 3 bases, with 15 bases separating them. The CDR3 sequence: CASSLPGLNHGNTIYF. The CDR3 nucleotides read TGTGCCAGCAGTTTGCCAGGTCTCAACCATGGAAACACCATATATTTT.

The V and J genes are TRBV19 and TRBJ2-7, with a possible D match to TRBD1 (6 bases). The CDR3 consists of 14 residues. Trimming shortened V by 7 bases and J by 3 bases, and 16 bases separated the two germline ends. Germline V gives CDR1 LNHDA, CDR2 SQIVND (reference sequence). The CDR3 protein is CASNNSTGYYEQYF. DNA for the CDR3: TGTGCCAGTAACAACTCGACAGGATACTACGAGCAGTACTTC.

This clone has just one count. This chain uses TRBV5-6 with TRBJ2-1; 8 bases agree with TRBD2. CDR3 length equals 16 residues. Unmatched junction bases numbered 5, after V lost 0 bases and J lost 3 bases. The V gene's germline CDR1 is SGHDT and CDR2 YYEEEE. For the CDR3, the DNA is TGTGCCAGCAGCTTGGAAGTTACTAGCGGCTACAATGAGCAGTTCTTC. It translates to CASSLEVTSGYNEQFF.

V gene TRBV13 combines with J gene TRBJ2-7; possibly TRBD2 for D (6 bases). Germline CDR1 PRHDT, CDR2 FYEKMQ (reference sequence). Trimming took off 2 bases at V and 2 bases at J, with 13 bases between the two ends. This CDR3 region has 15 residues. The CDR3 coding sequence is TGTGCCAGCAGCTTACGTAAGCGGGTAACCTACGAGCAGTACTTC. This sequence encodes CASSLRKRVTYEQYF.

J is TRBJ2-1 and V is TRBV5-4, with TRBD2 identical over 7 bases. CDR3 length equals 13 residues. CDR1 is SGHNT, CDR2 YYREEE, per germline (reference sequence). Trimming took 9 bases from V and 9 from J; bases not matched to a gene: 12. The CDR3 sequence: CATTSAPEGEQFF. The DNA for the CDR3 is TGTGCCACTACTAGCGCCCCTGAGGGTGAGCAGTTCTTC.

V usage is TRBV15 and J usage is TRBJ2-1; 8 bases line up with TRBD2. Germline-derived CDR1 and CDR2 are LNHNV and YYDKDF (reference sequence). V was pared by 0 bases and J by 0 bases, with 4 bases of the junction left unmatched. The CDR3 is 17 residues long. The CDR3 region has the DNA TGTGCCACCAGCAGAGAATCCAGCGGGAGCTCCTACAATGAGCAGTTCTTC. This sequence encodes CATSRESSGSSYNEQFF.

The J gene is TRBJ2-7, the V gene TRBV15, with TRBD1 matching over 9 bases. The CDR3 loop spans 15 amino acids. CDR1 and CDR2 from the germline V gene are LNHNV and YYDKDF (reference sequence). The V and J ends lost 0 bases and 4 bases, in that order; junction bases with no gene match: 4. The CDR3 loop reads CATSRDPGTGYEQYF. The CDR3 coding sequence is TGTGCCACCAGCAGAGATCCTGGGACAGGGTACGAGCAGTACTTC.

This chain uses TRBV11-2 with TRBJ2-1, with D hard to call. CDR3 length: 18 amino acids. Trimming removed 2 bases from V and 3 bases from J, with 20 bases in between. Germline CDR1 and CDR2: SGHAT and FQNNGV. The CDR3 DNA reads TGTGCCAGCAGCTTATCTCGTACTACCGAAACTAACTACAATGAGCAGTTCTTC. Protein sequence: CASSLSRTTETNYNEQFF.

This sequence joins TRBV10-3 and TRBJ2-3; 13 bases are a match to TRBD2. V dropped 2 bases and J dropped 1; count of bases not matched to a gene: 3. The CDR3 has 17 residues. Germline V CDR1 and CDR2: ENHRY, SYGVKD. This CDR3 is CAISETSGRVRTDTQYF. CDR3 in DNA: TGTGCCATCAGTGAGACTAGCGGGAGGGTTCGCACAGATACGCAGTATTTT.

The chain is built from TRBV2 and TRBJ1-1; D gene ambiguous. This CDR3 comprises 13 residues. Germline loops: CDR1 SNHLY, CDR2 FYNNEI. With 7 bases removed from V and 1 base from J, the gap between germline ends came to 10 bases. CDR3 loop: CASTVVWNTEAFF. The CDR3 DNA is TGTGCCAGCACGGTCGTGTGGAACACTGAAGCTTTCTTT. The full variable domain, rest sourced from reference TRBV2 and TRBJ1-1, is EPEVTQTPSHQVTQMGQEVILRCVPISNHLYFYWYRQILGQKVEFLVSFYNNEISEKSEIFDDQFSVERPDGSNFTLKIRSTKLEDSAMYFCASTVVWNTEAFFGQGTRLTVV.